The 19 T cell receptor beta chains in this list originate from one sample, sequenced in a study of regulatory T cells in long-lasting Graves disease (TCRdb year 2021). The library was made by multiplex PCR. TCRdb lists the instrument as Illumina HiSeq 4000. TCR beta libraries were built with iRepertoire HTBI primers and Arm-PCR amplification of CDR3 regions. TCRdb reprocessing: public reads trimmed at Q25 with fastp, clones called with MiXCR, in-frame beta chains kept. CDR3 protein sequences are deduplicated, and each keeps its most common genes and DNA. The sample table lists about 660,000 distinct CDR3 sequences, around 30% of them with a count of one. The ten largest clones add up to about 40% of the sample. The time point label corresponds to: persistent/refractory GD, antithyroid drugs over 5 years with positive TRAb. For both TCR sequencing and RNA sequencing, RNA was extracted from PBMCs in TRIzol.

The source material was peripheral blood mononuclear cells (PBMCs), sampled when the disease was refractory, from a patient treated with antithyroid drugs. The receptors stem from a female donor with Graves disease.

As to this clonotype: A junction boundary mismatches the germline segment, possibly from a read error. V and J are TRBV28 and TRBJ2-4, with 8 bases aligning to TRBD1. Germline V CDR1 and CDR2: MDHEN, SYDVKM. There are 13 residues in the CDR3. CDR3 DNA: TGTGCCAGCAGTGGGTCGTCAGGGGGCCTCGGTTCCTTC. Its translation is CASSGSSGGLGSF.

In this sample, this clonotype turned up a few times. The chain has TRBV5-1 and TRBJ2-7, with 11 bases lining up with TRBD2. In germline, CDR1 is SGHRS, CDR2 YFSETQ. V shed 6 bases, J shed 6 bases, and the junction held 11 bases outside the gene matches. This CDR3 has 15 amino acids. This CDR3 reads CASNKDSGRAGEQYF. The DNA for the CDR3 is TGCGCCAGCAACAAAGATAGCGGGAGGGCTGGCGAGCAGTACTTC.

This clonotype was observed many times. In DNA, the CDR3 is TGTGCCAGCAGTGGACCTGCGGGGGAGCAGTACTTC. Its protein product is CASSGPAGEQYF. The rearrangement links TRBV2 to TRBJ2-7; a possible D gene is TRBD2 (6 bases). Germline assignment: CDR1 SNHLY and CDR2 FYNNEI. Trimming took 4 bases from V and 7 from J, leaving 11 bases between them. The CDR3 is 12 amino acids.

V usage is TRBV5-6 and J usage is TRBJ2-3, with 8 nucleotides matching TRBD2. The CDR3 totals 16 residues. Trimming removed 0 bases from V and 0 bases from J; junction bases left unmatched: 3. Germline CDR1 reads SGHDT; CDR2 reads YYEEEE. The CDR3 DNA sequence: TGTGCCAGCAGCTTGGGGGGACTAGGTAGCACAGATACGCAGTATTTT. It codes for CASSLGGLGSTDTQYF.

This clonotype was counted between two and nine times. The gene calls are TRBV12-3 or TRBV12-4 and TRBJ2-7; TRBD1 or TRBD2 may be the D gene (6 bases each). This CDR3 has 18 residues. The V end lost 2 bases, the J end lost 0 bases, and 20 bases lay between the germline ends. The CDR3 region has the DNA TGTGCCAGCAGTTTATGGGGGGCTGCTTCCTTTTTCTCCTACGAGCAGTACTTC. Its translation: CASSLWGAASFFSYEQYF.

Only a few counts were recorded for this clonotype. V is TRBV29-1 and J is TRBJ1-3; unclear D gene. Germline CDR1 and CDR2: SQVTM and ANQGSEA. With 5 bases removed from V and 4 bases from J, the gap between germline ends came to 6 bases. The CDR3 runs to 11 residues. CDR3 loop: CSVQQGNTIYF. Here the CDR3 DNA reads TGCAGCGTTCAACAGGGAAACACCATATATTTT.

The sample holds a few counts of this clonotype. The chain combines TRBV5-5 with TRBJ1-6, with 10 positions matching TRBD1. In germline, CDR1 is SGHKS, CDR2 YYEKEE (reference sequence). V was clipped by 4 bases and J by 7 bases; unmatched bases: 5. The CDR3 runs to 15 residues. CDR3 amino acids: CASSRTGGRNSPLHF. For the CDR3, the DNA is TGTGCCAGCAGCCGGACAGGGGGAAGGAATTCACCCCTCCACTTT.

This clonotype was detected only a few times. The rearrangement links TRBV7-9 to TRBJ2-2; perhaps TRBD2 as D (6 bases). The CDR3 consists of 15 residues. The germline V gene encodes CDR1 SEHNR and CDR2 FQNEAQ (reference sequence). Deletions cut 5 bases from V and 1 base from J, with 11 bases between. The CDR3 sequence: CASSISGLNTGELFF. The CDR3, as DNA: TGTGCCAGCAGCATCTCGGGACTGAACACCGGGGAGCTGTTTTTT.

The chain couples TRBV5-1 to TRBJ2-1, with 7 bases identical to TRBD2. The germline gives CDR1 SGHRS, CDR2 YFSETQ. CDR3 size: 15 residues. With V trimmed by 4 bases and J by 4 bases, 8 bases remained unmatched. Here the CDR3 DNA reads TGCGCCAGCAGCCCGGTGGCTAGCGGATACAATGAGCAGTTCTTC. Its protein is CASSPVASGYNEQFF. Variable domain in full (rest from reference TRBV5-1 and TRBJ2-1): KAGVTQTPRYLIKTRGQQVTLSCSPISGHRSVSWYQQTPGQGLQFLFEYFSETQRNKGNFPGRFSGRQFSNSRSEMNVSTLELGDSALYLCASSPVASGYNEQFFGPGTRLTVL.

This clonotype was observed a handful of times. The rearrangement joins TRBV25-1 to TRBJ1-2; a possible D gene is TRBD1 (5 bases). The germline V and J ends were trimmed by 1 base and 7 bases, with 19 bases remaining between them. Germline CDR1 MGHDK, CDR2 SYGVNS. The CDR3 is 16 residues long. The chain's CDR3 is CASSEFASGPKGGYTF. The CDR3 DNA follows: TGTGCCAGCAGTGAATTCGCATCGGGACCAAAAGGTGGCTACACCTTC.

The rearrangement joins TRBV30 to TRBJ1-2; 7 bases match TRBD1. The J segment lost 5 bases and the V segment lost 3 bases, leaving 6 bases of the junction unmatched. Germline V CDR1 and CDR2: GTSNPN, SVGIG (reference sequence). CDR3 length equals 13 residues. The CDR3 loop reads CAWSAGTEYGYTF. CDR3 nucleotide sequence: TGTGCCTGGAGCGCCGGGACAGAGTATGGCTACACCTTC. The variable domain in full, with the rest retrieved from reference TRBV30 and TRBJ1-2, is SQTIHQWPATLVQPVGSPLSLECTVEGTSNPNLYWYRQAAGRGLQLLFYSVGIGQISSEVPQNLSASRPQDRQFILSSKKLLLSDSGFYLCAWSAGTEYGYTFGSGTRLTVV.

The rearrangement links TRBV5-5 to TRBJ1-2, with TRBD1 identical over 8 bases. V lost 5 bases to trimming and J lost 2 bases; unmatched junction nucleotides: 8. Germline CDR1 and CDR2: SGHKS and YYEKEE (reference sequence). This CDR3 region has 15 residues. The CDR3 loop reads CASSYQQGVNYGYTF. The CDR3 bases are TGTGCCAGCAGTTATCAACAGGGGGTCAACTATGGCTACACCTTC.

Ten or more counts support this clonotype. This chain connects TRBV6-1 to TRBJ2-7; D is perhaps TRBD1 (7 bases). The V and J ends lost 2 bases and 0 bases respectively, with 11 bases between them. This CDR3 has 15 residues. Germline V gene sequence: CDR1 MNHNS, CDR2 SASEGT. CDR3 nucleotides: TGTGCCAGCAGTGAACAGGGGGGAAGCTCCTACGAGCAGTACTTC. The encoded protein is CASSEQGGSSYEQYF.

The rearrangement uses TRBV12-3 or TRBV12-4 and TRBJ1-5; D is possibly TRBD1 (5 bases). V was trimmed by 2 bases and J by 1 base, leaving 9 bases between them. This CDR3 region has 15 residues. This CDR3 is CASSLREGSNQPQHF. The CDR3 DNA follows: TGTGCCAGCAGTTTACGGGAGGGGAGCAATCAGCCCCAGCATTTT.

This sequence joins TRBV24-1 and TRBJ2-5, with 8 bases that match TRBD1. CDR1 is KGHDR, CDR2 SFDVKD, per germline. Trimming cost V 2 bases and J 4 bases; bases outside gene matches: 5. The CDR3 has 15 residues. CDR3 nucleotide sequence: TGTGCCACCAGTGATTCTGGACAGGGAGGAGAGACCCAGTACTTC. Translated, it gives CATSDSGQGGETQYF.

This sequence joins TRBV6-1 and TRBJ1-5; tentative D call: TRBD1 (6 bases). The CDR3 extends over 19 amino acids. The germline V gene encodes CDR1 MNHNS and CDR2 SASEGT. Trimming left V 7 bases short and J 3 bases short, with 28 bases between. DNA for the CDR3: TGTGCCAGCAATATTCCGCCATCCCAGGGGATAAGGGTCAATCAGCCCCAGCATTTT. It translates to CASNIPPSQGIRVNQPQHF.

As to this clonotype: The CDR3 end shows no conserved phenylalanine or tryptophan, and so a read error is likely. The chain links TRBV6-4 to TRBJ2-7; D not certain. V was shortened by 5 bases and J by 2 bases, with 13 bases between the two germline ends. Germline V gene sequence: CDR1 MRHNA, CDR2 SNTAGT. The CDR3 runs to 14 residues. The chain's CDR3 is CASSLTHPPYEQYL. The CDR3 DNA reads as TGTGCCAGCAGTTTAACTCATCCACCCTACGAGCAGTACCTC.

There are a few counts of this clonotype. This chain uses TRBV7-3 with TRBJ2-5, with D possibly TRBD2 on 6 matching bases. The CDR3 spans 13 residues. From germline, CDR1 is SGHTA and CDR2 FQGTGA. Trimming removed 5 bases at V and 5 bases at J, with 12 bases between. CDR3 amino acids: CASSPRGLETQYF. The CDR3, as DNA: TGTGCCAGCAGCCCGCGGGGTTTGGAGACCCAGTACTTC. The full variable domain, completed using reference TRBV7-3 and TRBJ2-5, is GAGVSQTPSNKVTEKGKYVELRCDPISGHTALYWYRQSLGQGPEFLIYFQGTGAADDSGLPNDRFFAVRPEGSVSTLKIQRTERGDSAVYLCASSPRGLETQYFGPGTRLLVL.

There are many counts of this clonotype. This chain uses TRBV12-3 or TRBV12-4 with TRBJ1-4; no clear D gene. V was trimmed by 6 bases and J by 3 bases, leaving 8 bases between them. The CDR3 has 13 amino acids. The CDR3: CASSQDPNEKLFF. In DNA form, the CDR3 reads TGTGCCAGCAGCCAGGACCCTAATGAAAAACTGTTTTTT.